The rows below give T cell receptor beta chains drawn from one sample of a study of shared clonotypes between healthy human individuals. Data came from immunoSEQ multiplex PCR; TCRdb stores just in-frame clones and leaves some out. The sample lists around 1.1 million clones; approximately 80% were seen once. The material sequenced was memory CD4+ T cells from PBMCs. The receptors stem from a young man in good health. Some clones in this sample may be carry-over from other donors' samples. Each CDR3 is given with its conserved first and last residue. Each record gives: D gene, clone size, J gene, V gene, CDR3 protein, CDR3 DNA. D genes are given only for firm matches. Not every row has a clone size; where given, it reads once, few, many or a size class.

D: TRBD2
size: once
J: TRBJ2-7
V: TRBV5-1
CDR3: CASSLDSAGDLYEQYF
DNA: TGCGCCAGCAGCTTGGATTCGGCGGGAGACCTCTACGAGCAGTACTTC

D: .
size: .
J: TRBJ2-5
V: TRBV19
CDR3: CASSIGGRGQETQYF
DNA: TGTGCCAGTAGTATAGGAGGTCGCGGGCAAGAGACCCAGTACTTC

D: TRBD1
size: .
J: TRBJ1-4
V: TRBV29-1
CDR3: CSVVGQENEKLFF
DNA: TGCAGCGTTGTCGGACAGGAGAATGAAAAACTGTTTTTT

D: TRBD1
size: .
J: TRBJ1-5
V: TRBV27
CDR3: CASRTGGASNQPQHF
DNA: TGTGCCAGCAGAACAGGGGGCGCGAGCAATCAGCCCCAGCATTTT

D: .
size: .
J: TRBJ2-6
V: TRBV2
CDR3: CASKEVSGANVLTF
DNA: TGTGCCAGCAAGGAGGTCTCTGGGGCCAACGTCCTGACTTTC

D: .
size: .
J: TRBJ1-2
V: TRBV7-2
CDR3: CASSLVLSMGAGGYTF
DNA: TGTGCCAGCAGCTTAGTCTTATCGATGGGGGCCGGTGGCTACACCTTC

D: TRBD2
size: few
J: TRBJ2-1
V: TRBV5-4
CDR3: CASSSETSGRPRGEQFF
DNA: TGTGCCAGCAGCTCGGAGACTAGCGGGAGGCCACGGGGTGAGCAGTTCTTC

D: .
size: .
J: TRBJ2-1
V: TRBV20-1
CDR3: CSADDYAEQFF
DNA: TGCAGTGCTGATGACTACGCCGAGCAGTTCTTC

D: .
size: .
J: TRBJ1-2
V: TRBV7-9
CDR3: CASSLEGWNYGYTF
DNA: TGTGCCAGCAGCTTAGAGGGGTGGAACTATGGCTACACCTTC

D: .
size: .
J: TRBJ2-3
V: TRBV30
CDR3: CAWSRGDEYTDTQYF
DNA: TGTGCCTGGAGTCGAGGCGACGAGTACACAGATACGCAGTATTTT

D: .
size: .
J: TRBJ2-7
V: TRBV9
CDR3: CASSVGSSTYEQYF
DNA: TGTGCCAGCAGCGTAGGGAGTTCGACCTACGAGCAGTACTTC

D: .
size: .
J: TRBJ2-5
V: TRBV19
CDR3: CASSIPHRSGQETQYF
DNA: TGTGCCAGTAGTATACCGCACCGGTCGGGTCAAGAGACCCAGTACTTC

D: TRBD1
size: .
J: TRBJ2-2
V: TRBV5-1
CDR3: CASSLRTGMNTGELFF
DNA: TGCGCCAGCAGCCTGCGGACAGGGATGAACACCGGGGAGCTGTTTTTT

D: TRBD2
size: .
J: TRBJ2-3
V: TRBV11-2
CDR3: CASSSPRLANTQYF
DNA: TGTGCCAGCAGCTCTCCGAGACTAGCAAATACGCAGTATTTT

D: .
size: .
J: TRBJ1-1
V: TRBV29-1
CDR3: CSVTGAPGRGTEAFF
DNA: TGCAGCGTGACTGGAGCCCCTGGGCGGGGCACTGAAGCTTTCTTT

D: TRBD2
size: .
J: TRBJ2-7
V: TRBV9
CDR3: CASSIGTSGGEQYF
DNA: TGTGCCAGCAGCATCGGGACTAGCGGAGGGGAGCAGTACTTC

D: .
size: .
J: TRBJ1-3
V: TRBV5-4
CDR3: CASSLAGQRGTIYF
DNA: TGTGCCAGCAGTTTGGCGGGGCAGAGGGGCACCATATATTTT

D: .
size: few
J: TRBJ1-2
V: TRBV5-6
CDR3: CASRETGRANYGYTF
DNA: TGTGCCAGCAGGGAGACAGGCCGGGCTAACTATGGCTACACCTTC

D: TRBD2
size: .
J: TRBJ2-7
V: TRBV5-1
CDR3: CASSFGTSGNEQYF
DNA: TGCGCCAGCAGCTTTGGGACTAGCGGGAACGAGCAGTACTTC

D: TRBD2
size: .
J: TRBJ2-3
V: TRBV5-4
CDR3: CASSLPSGRASSDTQYF
DNA: TGTGCCAGCAGCTTGCCTAGCGGGAGGGCGAGTTCAGATACGCAGTATTTT

D: .
size: .
J: TRBJ2-3
V: TRBV9
CDR3: CASDWRADTDTQYF
DNA: TGTGCCAGCGATTGGCGGGCGGACACAGATACGCAGTATTTT

D: TRBD2
size: .
J: TRBJ2-1
V: TRBV11-3
CDR3: CASSQGSGRNDEQFF
DNA: TGTGCCAGCAGCCAAGGGAGCGGGAGGAACGATGAGCAGTTCTTC

D: .
size: .
J: TRBJ1-1
V: TRBV5-1
CDR3: CASSQDTLNTEAFF
DNA: TGCGCCAGCAGCCAAGACACGCTGAACACTGAAGCTTTCTTT

D: .
size: .
J: TRBJ1-5
V: TRBV28
CDR3: CASIGGGNQPQHF
DNA: TGTGCCAGCATTGGGGGGGGCAATCAGCCCCAGCATTTT

D: TRBD1
size: .
J: TRBJ1-1
V: TRBV7-2
CDR3: CASSPRDRGTLNTEAFF
DNA: TGTGCCAGCAGCCCTAGGGACAGGGGGACTCTGAACACTGAAGCTTTCTTT

D: .
size: .
J: TRBJ1-1
V: TRBV27
CDR3: CASSSTGITEAFF
DNA: TGTGCCAGCAGTTCAACAGGTATTACTGAAGCTTTCTTT

D: .
size: .
J: TRBJ2-6
V: TRBV27
CDR3: CASSLAGSGANVLTF
DNA: TGTGCCAGCAGTTTGGCAGGCTCTGGGGCCAACGTCCTGACTTTC

D: .
size: .
J: TRBJ2-2
V: TRBV6-1
CDR3: CASSVEGETNTGELFF
DNA: TGTGCCAGCAGTGTAGAGGGGGAAACGAACACCGGGGAGCTGTTTTTT

D: TRBD1
size: .
J: TRBJ2-4
V: TRBV6-1
CDR3: CASRSGDSHIQYF
DNA: TGTGCCAGCAGGTCAGGGGACAGCCACATTCAGTACTTC

D: .
size: once
J: TRBJ2-7
V: TRBV21-1
CDR3: CASSKREPGQAFEQYF
DNA: TGTGCCAGCAGCAAAAGAGAGCCGGGACAGGCGTTCGAGCAGTACTTC

D: TRBD2
size: few
J: TRBJ2-7
V: TRBV7-2
CDR3: CASSLTSENEQYF
DNA: TGTGCCAGCAGCTTGACTAGCGAAAACGAGCAGTACTTC

D: TRBD1
size: .
J: TRBJ2-5
V: TRBV6-6
CDR3: CASSPLRGLQETQYF
DNA: TGTGCCAGCAGCCCTCTGAGGGGGCTGCAAGAGACCCAGTACTTC

D: .
size: .
J: TRBJ2-1
V: TRBV30
CDR3: CAGVWGGWSYNEQFF
DNA: TGTGCCGGGGTGTGGGGGGGCTGGTCCTACAATGAGCAGTTCTTC

D: .
size: .
J: TRBJ1-2
V: TRBV11-2
CDR3: CASSSGRGLFGGGYTF
DNA: TGTGCCAGCAGCTCCGGTCGGGGGTTGTTTGGAGGAGGCTACACCTTC

D: .
size: .
J: TRBJ1-5
V: TRBV6-1
CDR3: CASSEAGNRSNQPQHF
DNA: TGTGCCAGCAGTGAAGCGGGGAATCGGAGCAATCAGCCCCAGCATTTT

D: TRBD1
size: .
J: TRBJ1-2
V: TRBV27
CDR3: CASSFRTGLGYTF
DNA: TGTGCCAGCAGTTTCAGGACAGGGCTGGGCTACACCTTC

D: .
size: .
J: TRBJ2-7
V: TRBV20-1
CDR3: CSARGLPEQYF
DNA: TGCAGTGCTAGAGGTCTCCCTGAACAGTACTTC